This T cell receptor beta chain was sequenced in a study of T-cell memory formation after mild COVID-19. On the study more broadly: TCR clustering was largely donor specific. Study results and limitations: In pre-infection memory, a portion of responding clones appeared, which suggested that cross-reactive memory joined. CD4/CD8 balance held among clones contracting day 15 to 85, and later expanders leaned CD4+. Clones that contracted clustered mainly in CM and EM if CD4+ and in EMRA if CD8+.

TCRdb reprocessed the 5' RACE reads via MiXCR and lists one record per CDR3 protein. The repertoire holds hundreds of thousands of distinct CDR3 sequences, with approximately 14% as singletons. This clonotype was detected only a few times. Its cognate antigen is unknown. Germline V CDR1 and CDR2: SEHNR, FQNEAQ (reference sequence). The V and J ends lost 3 bases and 4 bases respectively, with 17 bases between them. The CDR3 spans 16 residues. The clonotype was recovered from a man between 18 and 29 years old who had mild COVID-19 (a few samples of this study predate the infection). Cell type and time point are not known. V and J are TRBV7-9 and TRBJ2-3; D may be TRBD1 (6 bases). The source material was PBMCs or a T cell subset sorted from them (not recorded which). DNA for the CDR3: TGTGCCAGCAGCTTCTCAGATAGGGGGATCTCAGATACGCAGTATTTT. Its protein product is CASSFSDRGISDTQYF.